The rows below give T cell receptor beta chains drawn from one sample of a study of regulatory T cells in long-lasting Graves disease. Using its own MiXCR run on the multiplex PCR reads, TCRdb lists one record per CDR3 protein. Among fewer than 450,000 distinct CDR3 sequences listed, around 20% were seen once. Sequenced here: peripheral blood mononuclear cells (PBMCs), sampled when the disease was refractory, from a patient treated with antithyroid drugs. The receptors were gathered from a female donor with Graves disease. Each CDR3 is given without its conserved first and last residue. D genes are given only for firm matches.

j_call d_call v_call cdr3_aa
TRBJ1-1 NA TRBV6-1 ASTPRQEGNTEAF
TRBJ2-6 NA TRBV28 ASSTLQGSGANVLT
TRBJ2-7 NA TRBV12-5 ASGWGSPYEQY
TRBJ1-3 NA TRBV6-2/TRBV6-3 ASRHPSGNTIY
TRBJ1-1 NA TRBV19 ASSIQGAGLHRSTEAF
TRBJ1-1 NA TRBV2 ASSEWFIEAF
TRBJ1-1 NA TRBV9 ASSSSVVTEAF
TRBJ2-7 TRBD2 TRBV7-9 ASSFASGIWEQY
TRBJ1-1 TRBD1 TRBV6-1 ASSHRGEAF
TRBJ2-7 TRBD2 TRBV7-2 ASSFSSLAGATYEQY
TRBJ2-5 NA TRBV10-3 AISKTGLGETQY
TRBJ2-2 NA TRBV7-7 ASSRDVTGELF
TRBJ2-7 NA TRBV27 ASSLSGTGPYEQY
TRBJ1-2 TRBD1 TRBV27 ASSSPGQYYGYT
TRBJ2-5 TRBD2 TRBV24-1 ATSRAGGQETQY
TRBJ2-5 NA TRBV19 PLGGLQETQY
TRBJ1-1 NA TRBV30 AWSVDTGNTEAF
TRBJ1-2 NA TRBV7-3 ASSSGGPGATYGYT
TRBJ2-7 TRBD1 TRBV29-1 SVSNRDSPYEQY
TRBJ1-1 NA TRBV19 ASNGVLNTEAF
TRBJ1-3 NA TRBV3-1 ASSQGLAFKGNTIY
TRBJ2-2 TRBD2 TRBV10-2 ASSGLAGSTGELF
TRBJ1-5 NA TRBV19 ASSTRTALEGQPQH
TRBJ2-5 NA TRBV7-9 ASRGDGEAQY
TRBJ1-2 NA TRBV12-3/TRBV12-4 ASSFRPEQGGYT
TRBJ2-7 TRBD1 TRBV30 AWSQEPGTGGGYEQY
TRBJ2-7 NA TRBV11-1 ASSLAGPGALTYEQY
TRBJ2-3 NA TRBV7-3 ASSYGAGSDTQY
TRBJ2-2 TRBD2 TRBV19 ASSLRTSGRYSGELF
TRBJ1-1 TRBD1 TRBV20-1 SARDRRAGGTEAF
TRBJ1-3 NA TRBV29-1 SVDSEGTGNTIY
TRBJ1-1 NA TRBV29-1 SVALTSNTEAF
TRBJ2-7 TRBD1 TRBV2 ASRMDRRTSYEQY
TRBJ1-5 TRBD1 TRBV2 ASSVAGTGGRQPQH